This TCR beta chain is drawn from a study of yellow fever vaccine responses in identical twins. TCRdb redid the calling of the RT-PCR reads with MiXCR, one entry per CDR3 protein. The sample carries about 4,600 distinct CDR3 sequences, roughly 85% recorded once. Trimming cost V 6 bases and J 3 bases, with 18 bases left between them. Germline assignment: CDR1 SNHLY and CDR2 FYNNEI. The CDR3 runs 15 residues. The genes are TRBV2 and TRBJ2-7, with D tentatively TRBD1 (6 bases). The clonotype was recovered from a woman aged 18-30 years who received the yellow fever vaccine. The source material was T cells from blood (PBMCs), unsorted or a sorted subset (not recorded which), sampled before or after yellow fever vaccination (not recorded which). The CDR3 region is CASREPEGVSYEQYF. CDR3 in DNA: TGTGCCAGCAGGGAGCCAGAGGGGGTCAGCTACGAGCAGTACTTC.